This T cell receptor (beta chain) is drawn from a study of blood T cell repertoires in COVID-19. Study-level background: From the United States, Italy and Spain came samples of acute and convalescent COVID-19.

This clone was seen a single time. Authors' processing steps: Estimated nucleated cell counts came from reference gene primer amplification. Data came from immunoSEQ multiplex PCR; TCRdb stores just in-frame clones and leaves some out. The V and J calls and clone size are taken from that table; D and trimming were inferred from the DNA. This table has 90,000 to 100,000 clones, roughly 90% appearing once. Germline CDR1 MNHEY, CDR2 SVGAGI. J gave up 7 bases and V 5 bases, and 3 bases lay outside the gene matches. The CDR3 covers 14 residues. The V and J genes are TRBV6-5 and TRBJ2-7, with TRBD2 matching 15 bases. Sequencing was done on a sample of peripheral blood. This receptor was obtained from a man aged 50 to 60 with COVID-19, enrolled during active disease. The CDR3 protein is CASSTGTSGGEQYF. CDR3 sequence (DNA): TGTGCCAGCAGTACCGGGACTAGCGGGGGGGAGCAGTACTTC.